The clone carrying this T cell receptor (beta chain) turned up a few times. This entry belongs to a study of T cells of healthy individuals. TCRdb recomputed calls from the 5' RACE reads with MiXCR, one row per CDR3 protein. This table holds tens of thousands of distinct CDR3 sequences, roughly 16% found once. Germline CDR1 reads SGHTA; CDR2 reads FQGNSA. Trimming stripped 5 bases from V and 4 bases from J, with 33 bases between. The CDR3 spans 20 residues. The TCR sequence derives from a human donor in good health. The chain joins TRBV7-2 to TRBJ2-7, with D maybe TRBD2 (9 bases). The CDR3 spells CASSPGTRDRGWLAGYEQYF. DNA of the CDR3: TGTGCCAGCAGCCCCGGGACCCGAGACAGGGGTTGGCTAGCGGGGTACGAGCAGTACTTC.